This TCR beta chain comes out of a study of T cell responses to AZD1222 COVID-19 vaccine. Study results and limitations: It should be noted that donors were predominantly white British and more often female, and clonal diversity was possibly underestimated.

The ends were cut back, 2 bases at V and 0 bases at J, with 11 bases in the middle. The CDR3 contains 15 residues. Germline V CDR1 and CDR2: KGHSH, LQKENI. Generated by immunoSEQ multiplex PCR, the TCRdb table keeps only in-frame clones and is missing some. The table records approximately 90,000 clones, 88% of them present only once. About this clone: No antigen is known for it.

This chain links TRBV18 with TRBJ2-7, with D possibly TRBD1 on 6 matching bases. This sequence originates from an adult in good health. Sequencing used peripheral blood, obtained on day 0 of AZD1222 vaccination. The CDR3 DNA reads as TGTGCCAGCTCACCAACTCGGGACACCTCCTACGAGCAGTACTTC. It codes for CASSPTRDTSYEQYF.